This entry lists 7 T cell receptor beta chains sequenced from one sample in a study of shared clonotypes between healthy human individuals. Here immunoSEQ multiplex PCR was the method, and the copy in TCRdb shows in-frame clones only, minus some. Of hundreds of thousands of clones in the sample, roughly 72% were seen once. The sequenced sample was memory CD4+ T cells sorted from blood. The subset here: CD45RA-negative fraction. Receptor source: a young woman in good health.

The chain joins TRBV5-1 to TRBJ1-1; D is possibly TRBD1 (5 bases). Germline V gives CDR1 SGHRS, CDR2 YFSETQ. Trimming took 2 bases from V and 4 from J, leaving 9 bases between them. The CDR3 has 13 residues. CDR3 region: CASSFEGSTEAFF. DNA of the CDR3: TGCGCCAGCAGCTTCGAGGGGAGCACTGAAGCTTTCTTT.

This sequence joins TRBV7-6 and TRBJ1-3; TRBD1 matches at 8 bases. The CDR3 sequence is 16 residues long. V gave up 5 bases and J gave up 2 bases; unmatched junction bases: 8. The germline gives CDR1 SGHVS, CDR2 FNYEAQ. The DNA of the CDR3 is TGTGCCAGCAGCACTGACAGGGGATCTCCTGGAAACACCATATATTTT. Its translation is CASSTDRGSPGNTIYF.

CDR3 in DNA: TGTGCCAGTAGTTCTCTAGGGGGAGGGAACACTGAAGCTTTCTTT. Its translation: CASSSLGGGNTEAFF. The chain carries TRBV19 and TRBJ1-1; D may be TRBD1 (6 bases). Trimming left V 5 bases short and J 1 base short, with 14 bases between. CDR3 length equals 15 residues. In germline, CDR1 is LNHDA, CDR2 SQIVND (reference sequence).

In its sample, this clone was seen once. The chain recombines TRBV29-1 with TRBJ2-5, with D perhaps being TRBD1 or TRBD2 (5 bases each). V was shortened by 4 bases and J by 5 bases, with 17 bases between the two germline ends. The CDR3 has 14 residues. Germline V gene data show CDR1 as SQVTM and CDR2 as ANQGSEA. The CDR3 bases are TGCAGCGTTGGGGGACCGACGGTTGGGGAGACCCAGTACTTC. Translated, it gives CSVGGPTVGETQYF.

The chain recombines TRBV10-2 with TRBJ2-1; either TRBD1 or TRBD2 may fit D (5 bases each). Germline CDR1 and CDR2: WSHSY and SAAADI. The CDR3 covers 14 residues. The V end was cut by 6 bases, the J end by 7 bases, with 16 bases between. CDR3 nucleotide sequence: TGCGCCAGCAGAACCGGGGCGATGTGGAATGAGCAGTTCTTC. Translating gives CASRTGAMWNEQFF.

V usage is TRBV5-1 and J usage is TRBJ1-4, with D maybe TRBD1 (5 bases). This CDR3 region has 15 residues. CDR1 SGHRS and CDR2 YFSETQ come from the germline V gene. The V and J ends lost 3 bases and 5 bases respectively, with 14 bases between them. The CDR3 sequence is CASSSTGLPNEKLFF. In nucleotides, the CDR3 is TGCGCCAGCAGCTCCACAGGTCTTCCAAATGAAAAACTGTTTTTT.

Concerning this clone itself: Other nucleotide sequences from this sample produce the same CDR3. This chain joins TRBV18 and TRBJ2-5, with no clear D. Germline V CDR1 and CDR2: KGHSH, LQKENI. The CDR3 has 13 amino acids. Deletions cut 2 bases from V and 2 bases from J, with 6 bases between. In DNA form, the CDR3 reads TGTGCCAGCTCACCAGGGCAGCAAGAGACCCAGTACTTC. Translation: CASSPGQQETQYF.